The TCR beta chain under discussion was sequenced for a study of graft-versus-host responses after intestinal transplantation. As to this clone: Its antigen remains unidentified.

Libraries were prepared by immunoSEQ multiplex PCR; TCRdb keeps only in-frame clonotypes and omits some of them. The sample holds about 51,000 clones, roughly 95% seen once. CDR1 SGHAT and CDR2 FQNNGV come from the germline V gene. V dropped 4 bases and J dropped 3 bases, with 19 bases sitting between them. The CDR3 length is 16 residues. Specimen: unstimulated CD8+ T cells sorted from spleen or lymph node cells, collected before transplant. The genes are TRBV11-2 and TRBJ2-7; the D gene is possibly TRBD1 (5 bases). The TCR sequence derives from a human donor who was the organ donor for an intestinal transplant. The CDR3 reads CASSSPGWYDGYEQYF. In DNA form, the CDR3 reads TGTGCCAGCAGCTCTCCAGGGTGGTACGATGGCTACGAGCAGTACTTC.